This TCR beta chain was observed in a study of cytomegalovirus exposure and HLA in healthy donors. Concerning this clone itself: As yet, its antigen is unknown.

With 60 Vbeta and 13 Jbeta primers, the PCR was carried out. Profiling relied on immunoSEQ multiplex PCR, and the TCRdb table lists in-frame clones only, not all of them. The sample carries 170,000 or so clones, about 73% recorded once. The study, taken as a whole, reports: A later analysis found that most CMV-associated TCR beta chains appeared HLA-restricted. A cluster of highly shared sequence variants was likely a sequencing artifact.

V was shortened by 3 bases and J by 5 bases, with 10 bases between the two germline ends. The CDR3 contains 13 residues. The germline V gene encodes CDR1 LNHDA and CDR2 SQIVND (reference sequence). What was sequenced was PBMCs. This chain links TRBV19 with TRBJ1-1; D uncertain. The sequence derives from a woman in her forties in good health and CMV-seronegative. In DNA form, the CDR3 reads TGTGCCAGTAGTATGGGAGGGAGGACTGAAGCTTTCTTT. As protein: CASSMGGRTEAFF.